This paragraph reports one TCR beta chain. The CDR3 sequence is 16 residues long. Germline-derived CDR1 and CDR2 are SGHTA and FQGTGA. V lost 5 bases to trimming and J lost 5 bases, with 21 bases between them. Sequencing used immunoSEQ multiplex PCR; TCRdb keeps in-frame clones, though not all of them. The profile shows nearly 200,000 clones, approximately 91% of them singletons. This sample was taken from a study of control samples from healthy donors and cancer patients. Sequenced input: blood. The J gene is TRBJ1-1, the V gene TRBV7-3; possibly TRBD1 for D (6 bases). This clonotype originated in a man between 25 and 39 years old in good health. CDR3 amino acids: CASSGDQQGDRTEAFF. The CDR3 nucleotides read TGTGCCAGCAGCGGAGACCAACAGGGTGATCGGACTGAAGCTTTCTTT.